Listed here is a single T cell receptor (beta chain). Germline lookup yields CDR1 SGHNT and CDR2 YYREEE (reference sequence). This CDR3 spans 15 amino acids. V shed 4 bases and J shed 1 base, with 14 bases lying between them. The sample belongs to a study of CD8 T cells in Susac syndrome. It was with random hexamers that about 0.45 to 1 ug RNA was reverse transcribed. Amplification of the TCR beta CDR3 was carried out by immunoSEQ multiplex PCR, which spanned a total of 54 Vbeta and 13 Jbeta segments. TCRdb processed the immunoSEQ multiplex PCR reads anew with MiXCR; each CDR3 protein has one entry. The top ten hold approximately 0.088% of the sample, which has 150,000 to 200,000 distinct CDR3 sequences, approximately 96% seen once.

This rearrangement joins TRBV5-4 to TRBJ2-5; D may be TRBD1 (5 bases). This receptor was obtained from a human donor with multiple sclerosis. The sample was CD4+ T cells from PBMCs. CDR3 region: CASSASLGAQETQYF. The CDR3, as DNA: TGTGCCAGCAGCGCTTCCCTAGGGGCCCAAGAGACCCAGTACTTC.